This TCR beta chain was sequenced in a study of blood T cell repertoires in COVID-19. At the level of the study: The analysed material was cDNA or gDNA that came from T cells, B-cell-depleted T cells, or PBMCs.

The CDR3 has 14 residues. V was clipped by 2 bases and J by 3 bases; unmatched bases: 4. The germline V gene has CDR1 MNHEY and CDR2 SVGEGT. Generated by immunoSEQ multiplex PCR, the TCRdb table keeps only in-frame clones and is missing some. The sample lists some 230,000 clones, about 79% occurring once. The sequenced sample was PBMCs or T cells enriched from blood (not recorded which). V usage is TRBV6-2 or TRBV6-3 and J usage is TRBJ2-7; 7 bases are a match to TRBD1. The sequence derives from a woman aged 35 to 49 with acute COVID-19. The CDR3 loop reads CASSYRDSFYEQYF. The CDR3 DNA reads as TGTGCCAGCAGTTACCGGGACAGCTTCTACGAGCAGTACTTC.